This T cell receptor beta chain was recorded in a study of sequential checkpoint blockade in melanoma. Study-level background: Both treatment sequences were followed by maintenance nivolumab.

Documented treatment: randomized to nivolumab then ipilimumab (arm A) or the reverse (arm B). Here immunoSEQ multiplex PCR was the method, and the copy in TCRdb shows in-frame clones only, minus some. Among about 22,000 clones listed, roughly 76% were seen once. CDR3 length equals 13 residues. Trimming took 5 bases from V and 10 from J, leaving 14 bases between them. Germline V gives CDR1 PRHDT, CDR2 FYEKMQ (reference sequence). The sample was CD8+ T cells sorted from blood (inferred from file names), taken from a patient given nivolumab and ipilimumab in sequence. This receptor was obtained from a human donor with melanoma. J is TRBJ1-4 and V is TRBV13; D uncertain. The CDR3 loop is CASSLYAEGKLFF. The CDR3 nucleotides read TGTGCCAGCAGCCTTTACGCCGAGGGAAAACTGTTTTTT.